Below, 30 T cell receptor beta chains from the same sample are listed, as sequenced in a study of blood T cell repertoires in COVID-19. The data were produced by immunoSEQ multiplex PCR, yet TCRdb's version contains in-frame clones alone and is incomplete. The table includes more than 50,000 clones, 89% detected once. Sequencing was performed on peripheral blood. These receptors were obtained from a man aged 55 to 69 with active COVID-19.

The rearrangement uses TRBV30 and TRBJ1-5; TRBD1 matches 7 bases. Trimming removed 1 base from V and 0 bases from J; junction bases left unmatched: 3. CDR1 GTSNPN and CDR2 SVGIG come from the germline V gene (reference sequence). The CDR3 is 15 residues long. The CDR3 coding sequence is TGTGCCTGGAGTGAGGGGACAGTTAGCAATCAGCCCCAGCATTTT. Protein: CAWSEGTVSNQPQHF.

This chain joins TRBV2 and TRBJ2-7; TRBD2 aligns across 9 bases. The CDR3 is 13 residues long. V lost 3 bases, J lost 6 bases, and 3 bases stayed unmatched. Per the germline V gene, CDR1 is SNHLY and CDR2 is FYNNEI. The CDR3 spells CASSDLRGGEQYF. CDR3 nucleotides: TGTGCCAGCAGTGACTTGCGGGGGGGCGAGCAGTACTTC.

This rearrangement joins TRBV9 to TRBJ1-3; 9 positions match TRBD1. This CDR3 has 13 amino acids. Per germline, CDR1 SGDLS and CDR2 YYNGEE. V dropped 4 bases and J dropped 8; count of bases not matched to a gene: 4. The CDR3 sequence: CASSPRTGDTIYF. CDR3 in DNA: TGTGCCAGCAGCCCCCGGACAGGGGACACCATATATTTT. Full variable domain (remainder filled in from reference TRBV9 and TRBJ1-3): DSGVTQTPKHLITATGQRVTLRCSPRSGDLSVYWYQQSLDQGLQFLIQYYNGEERAKGNILERFSAQQFPDLHSELNLSSLELGDSALYFCASSPRTGDTIYFGEGSWLTVV.

DNA of the CDR3: TGTGCCAGCAGTACCCACGGACTAGCGGGAGATATAGAGACCCAGTACTTC. This encodes CASSTHGLAGDIETQYF. The J gene is TRBJ2-5, the V gene TRBV28; 13 bases match TRBD2. CDR1 and CDR2 (germline): MDHEN, SYDVKM. With V trimmed by 5 bases and J by 4 bases, 10 bases remained unmatched. The length of the CDR3 is 17 residues.

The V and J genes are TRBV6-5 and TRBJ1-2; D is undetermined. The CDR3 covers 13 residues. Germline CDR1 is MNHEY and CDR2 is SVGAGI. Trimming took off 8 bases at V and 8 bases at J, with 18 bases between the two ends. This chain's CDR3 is CASAAEGPFGYTF. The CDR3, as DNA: TGTGCCAGCGCCGCGGAGGGCCCATTCGGCTACACCTTC.

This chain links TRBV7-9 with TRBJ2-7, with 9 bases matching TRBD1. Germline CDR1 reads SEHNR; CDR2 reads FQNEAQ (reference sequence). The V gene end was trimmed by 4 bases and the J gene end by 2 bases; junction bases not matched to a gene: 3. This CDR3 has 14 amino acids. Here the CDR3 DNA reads TGTGCCAGCAGCTCGACAGGGGGGCCCTACGAGCAGTACTTC. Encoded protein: CASSSTGGPYEQYF.

The CDR3 DNA is TGTGCCAGCAATTCCTTAAGAGGGTTGACTCAGCCCCAGCATTTT. It is translated as CASNSLRGLTQPQHF. This sequence joins TRBV6-5 and TRBJ1-5; no clear D. The length of the CDR3 is 15 residues. Germline V gene sequence: CDR1 MNHEY, CDR2 SVGAGI. The V end lost 7 bases, the J end lost 6 bases, and 19 bases lay between the germline ends.

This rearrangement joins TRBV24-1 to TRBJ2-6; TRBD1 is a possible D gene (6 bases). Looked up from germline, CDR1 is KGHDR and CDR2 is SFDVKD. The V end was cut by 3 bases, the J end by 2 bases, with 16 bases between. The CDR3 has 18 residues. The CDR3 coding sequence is TGTGCCACCAGTGATGGGGCAGGGGATCGGGCTGGGGCCAACGTCCTGACTTTC. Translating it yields CATSDGAGDRAGANVLTF.

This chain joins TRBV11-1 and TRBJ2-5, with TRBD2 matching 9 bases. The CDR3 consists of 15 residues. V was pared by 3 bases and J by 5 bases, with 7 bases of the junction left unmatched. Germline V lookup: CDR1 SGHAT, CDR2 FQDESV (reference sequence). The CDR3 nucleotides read TGTGCCAGCAGCTTCCGGCGGGAGGGCCCGGAGACCCAGTACTTC. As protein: CASSFRREGPETQYF.

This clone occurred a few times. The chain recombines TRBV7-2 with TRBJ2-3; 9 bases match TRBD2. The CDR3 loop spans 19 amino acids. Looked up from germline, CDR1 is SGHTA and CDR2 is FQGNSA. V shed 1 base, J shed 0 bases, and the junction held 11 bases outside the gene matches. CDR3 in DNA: TGTGCCAGCAGCTTAGGGCTGAGTGGCGGGAGGGCTAGCACAGATACGCAGTATTTT. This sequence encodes CASSLGLSGGRASTDTQYF.

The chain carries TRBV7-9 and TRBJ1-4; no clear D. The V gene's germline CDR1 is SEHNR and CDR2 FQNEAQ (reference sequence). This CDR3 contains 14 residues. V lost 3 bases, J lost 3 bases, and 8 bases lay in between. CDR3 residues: CASSLSSANEKLFF. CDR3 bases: TGTGCCAGCAGCTTGTCGTCGGCTAATGAAAAACTGTTTTTT.

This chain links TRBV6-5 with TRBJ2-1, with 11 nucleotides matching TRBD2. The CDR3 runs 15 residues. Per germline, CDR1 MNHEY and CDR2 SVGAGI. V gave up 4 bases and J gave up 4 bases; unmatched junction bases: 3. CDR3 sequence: CASSSTSGRYNEQFF. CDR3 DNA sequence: TGTGCCAGCAGTTCCACTAGCGGGAGATACAATGAGCAGTTCTTC.

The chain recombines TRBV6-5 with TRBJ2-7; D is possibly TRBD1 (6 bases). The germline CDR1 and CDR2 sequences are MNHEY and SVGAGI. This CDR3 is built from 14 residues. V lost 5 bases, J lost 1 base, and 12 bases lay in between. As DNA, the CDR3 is TGTGCCAGCAGTCTTTCAGGGGCATCCTACGAGCAGTACTTC. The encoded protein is CASSLSGASYEQYF.

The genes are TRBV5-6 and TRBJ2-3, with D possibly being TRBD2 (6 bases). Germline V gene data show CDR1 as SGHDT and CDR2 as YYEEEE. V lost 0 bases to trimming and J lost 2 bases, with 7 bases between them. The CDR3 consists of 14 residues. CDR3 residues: CASSLGTITDTQYF. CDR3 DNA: TGTGCCAGCAGCTTGGGGACTATCACAGATACGCAGTATTTT.

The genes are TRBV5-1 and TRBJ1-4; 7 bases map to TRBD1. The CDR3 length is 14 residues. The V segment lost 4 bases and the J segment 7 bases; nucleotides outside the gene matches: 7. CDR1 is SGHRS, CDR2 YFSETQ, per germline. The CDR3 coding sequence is TGCGCCAGCAGCCCAGGGACAGCGAGTGAAAAACTGTTTTTT. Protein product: CASSPGTASEKLFF.

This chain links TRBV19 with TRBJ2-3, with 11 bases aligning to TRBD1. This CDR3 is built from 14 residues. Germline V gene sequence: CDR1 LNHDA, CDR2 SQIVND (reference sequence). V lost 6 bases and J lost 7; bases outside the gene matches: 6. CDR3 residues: CASSRRDRGNTQYF. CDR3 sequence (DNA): TGTGCCAGTAGCAGACGGGACAGGGGGAATACGCAGTATTTT. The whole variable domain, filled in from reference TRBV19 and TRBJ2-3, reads DGGITQSPKYLFRKEGQNVTLSCEQNLNHDAMYWYRQDPGQGLRLIYYSQIVNDFQKGDIAEGYSVSREKKESFPLTVTSAQKNPTAFYLCASSRRDRGNTQYFGPGTRLTVL.

The DNA for the CDR3 is TGTGCCAGCAGCCCGTCCCAGGGGAGTATCTATGGCTACACCTTC. Amino acid sequence: CASSPSQGSIYGYTF. This chain uses TRBV3-1 (or the pseudogene TRBV3-2) with TRBJ1-2; tentatively, D is TRBD1 (6 bases). This CDR3 has 15 amino acids. Between the trimmed V and J ends, which lost 4 bases and 4 bases, there was a span of 16 bases. In germline, CDR1 is LGHDT, CDR2 YNNKEL (reference sequence).

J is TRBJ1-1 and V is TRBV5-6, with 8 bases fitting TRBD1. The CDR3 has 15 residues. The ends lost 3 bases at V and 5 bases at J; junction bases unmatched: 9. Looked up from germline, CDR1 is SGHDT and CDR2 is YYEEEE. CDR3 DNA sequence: TGTGCCAGCAGCTATATAACAGGGGGAAAAACTGAAGCTTTCTTT. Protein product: CASSYITGGKTEAFF. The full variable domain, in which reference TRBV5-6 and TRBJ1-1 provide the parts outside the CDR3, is DAGVTQSPTHLIKTRGQQVTLRCSPKSGHDTVSWYQQALGQGPQFIFQYYEEEERQRGNFPDRFSGHQFPNYSSELNVNALLLGDSALYLCASSYITGGKTEAFFGQGTRLTVV.

The CDR3 region has the DNA TGTGCCAGCAGCTTAGATGGGCCCGGACAATACGGTGGCTACACCTTC. It is translated as CASSLDGPGQYGGYTF. The V and J genes are TRBV7-2 and TRBJ1-2, with D perhaps matching TRBD1 (5 bases). The V end was cut by 1 base, the J end by 7 bases, with 19 bases between. Per germline, CDR1 SGHTA and CDR2 FQGNSA. The CDR3 spans 16 residues.

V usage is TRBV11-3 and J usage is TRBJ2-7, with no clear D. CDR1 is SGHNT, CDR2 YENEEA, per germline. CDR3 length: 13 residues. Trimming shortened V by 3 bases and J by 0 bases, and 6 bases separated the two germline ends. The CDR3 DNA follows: TGTGCCAGCAGCTTCCGAGACTCCTACGAGCAGTACTTC. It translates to CASSFRDSYEQYF.

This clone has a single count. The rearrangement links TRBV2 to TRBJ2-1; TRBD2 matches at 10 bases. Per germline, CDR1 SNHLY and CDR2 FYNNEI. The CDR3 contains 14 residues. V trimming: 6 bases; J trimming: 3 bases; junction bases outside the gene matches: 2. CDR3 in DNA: TGTGCCAGCAGGGAGCGGGAGGGCTACAATGAGCAGTTCTTC. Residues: CASREREGYNEQFF.

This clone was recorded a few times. The CDR3 sequence is CASSPSSMNTEAFF. The CDR3 region has the DNA TGTGCCAGCAGCCCGAGTAGCATGAACACTGAAGCTTTCTTT. The genes are TRBV7-9 and TRBJ1-1; D is uncertain. The CDR3 length is 14 residues. CDR1 SEHNR and CDR2 FQNEAQ come from the germline V gene (reference sequence). V dropped 5 bases and J dropped 0 bases, with 10 bases sitting between them.

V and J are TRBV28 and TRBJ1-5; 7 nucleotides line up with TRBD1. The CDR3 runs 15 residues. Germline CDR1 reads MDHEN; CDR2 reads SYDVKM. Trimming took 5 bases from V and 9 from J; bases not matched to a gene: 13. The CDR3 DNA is TGTGCCAGCAGTCGAACAGGGGATTCTAGGGGGCCCCAGCATTTT. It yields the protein CASSRTGDSRGPQHF.

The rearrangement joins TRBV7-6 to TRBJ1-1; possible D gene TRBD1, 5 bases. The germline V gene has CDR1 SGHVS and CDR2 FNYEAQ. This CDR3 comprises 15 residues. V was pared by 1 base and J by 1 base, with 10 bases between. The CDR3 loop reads CASSLGGGSNTEAFF. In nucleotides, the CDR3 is TGTGCCAGCAGCTTAGGGGGGGGGTCGAACACTGAAGCTTTCTTT.

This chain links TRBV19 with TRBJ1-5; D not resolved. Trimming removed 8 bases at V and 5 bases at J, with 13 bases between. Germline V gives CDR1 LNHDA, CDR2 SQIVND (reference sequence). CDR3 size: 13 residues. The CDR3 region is CASQSYGDQPQHF. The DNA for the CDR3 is TGTGCCAGTCAGTCCTACGGGGATCAGCCCCAGCATTTT.

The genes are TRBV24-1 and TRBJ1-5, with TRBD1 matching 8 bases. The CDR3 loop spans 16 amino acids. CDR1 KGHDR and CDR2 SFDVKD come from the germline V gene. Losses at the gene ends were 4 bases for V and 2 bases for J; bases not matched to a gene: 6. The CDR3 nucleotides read TGTGCCACCAGTGACACCGGGACAGGAGGCAATCAGCCCCAGCATTTT. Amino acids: CATSDTGTGGNQPQHF.

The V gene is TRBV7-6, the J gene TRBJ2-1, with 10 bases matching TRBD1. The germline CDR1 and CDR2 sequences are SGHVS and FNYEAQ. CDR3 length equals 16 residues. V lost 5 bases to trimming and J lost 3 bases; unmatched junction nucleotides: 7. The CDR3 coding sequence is TGTGCCAGCAGCCCAGGGGACAGGGGAAACTACAATGAGCAGTTCTTC. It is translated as CASSPGDRGNYNEQFF.

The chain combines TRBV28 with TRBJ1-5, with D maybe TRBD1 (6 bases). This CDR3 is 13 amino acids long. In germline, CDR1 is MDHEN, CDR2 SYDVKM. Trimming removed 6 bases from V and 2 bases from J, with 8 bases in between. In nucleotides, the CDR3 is TGTGCCAGCAGGAACAGGGGCAATCAGCCCCAGCATTTT. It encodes CASRNRGNQPQHF.

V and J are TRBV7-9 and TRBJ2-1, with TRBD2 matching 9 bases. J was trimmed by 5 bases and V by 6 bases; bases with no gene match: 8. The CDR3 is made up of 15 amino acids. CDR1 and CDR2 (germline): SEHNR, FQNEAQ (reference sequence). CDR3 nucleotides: TGTGCCAGCAGGGGGACTAGCAATTTTAACAATGAGCAGTTCTTC. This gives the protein CASRGTSNFNNEQFF.

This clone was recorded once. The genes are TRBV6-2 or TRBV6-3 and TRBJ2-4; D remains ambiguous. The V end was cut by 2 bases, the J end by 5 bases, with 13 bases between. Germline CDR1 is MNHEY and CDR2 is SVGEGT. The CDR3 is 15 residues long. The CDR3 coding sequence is TGTGCCAGCAGTTACCGAAGACTTTCCCAAAACATTCAGTACTTC. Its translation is CASSYRRLSQNIQYF.